A single sample is the source of the 4 T cell receptor beta chains below, sequenced in a study of T cell responses to AZD1222 COVID-19 vaccine. Data came from immunoSEQ multiplex PCR; TCRdb stores just in-frame clones and leaves some out. The sample contains around 99,000 clones, 70% to 90% of which appear only once. Source: peripheral blood, taken 28 days after the second AZD1222 dose. Every receptor here comes from an adult who received the AZD1222 COVID-19 vaccine.

The genes are TRBV28 and TRBJ2-2; D ambiguous. Germline CDR1 is MDHEN and CDR2 is SYDVKM. V was clipped by 6 bases and J by 6 bases, with 8 bases between them. CDR3 length: 12 residues. CDR3 sequence: CASRPQSGELFF. The CDR3 region has the DNA TGTGCCAGCAGGCCACAGTCCGGGGAGCTGTTTTTT.

In DNA, the CDR3 is TGTGCCAGCAGCCCGGACAGAGCATACACTGAAGCTTTCTTT. As protein: CASSPDRAYTEAFF. This chain connects TRBV6-5 to TRBJ1-1; tentative D call: TRBD1 (6 bases). Per germline, CDR1 MNHEY and CDR2 SVGAGI. V was trimmed by 6 bases and J by 3 bases, leaving 14 bases between them. The length of the CDR3 is 14 residues.

The chain links TRBV4-1 to TRBJ2-5; D could derive from TRBD1 or TRBD2 (6 bases each). V dropped 4 bases and J dropped 2 bases, with 11 bases sitting between them. The CDR3 is made up of 14 amino acids. Germline values: CDR1 MGHRA, CDR2 YSYEKL. CDR3 amino acids: CASSLGGTQETQYF. The CDR3 DNA reads TGCGCCAGCAGCCTAGGGGGGACTCAAGAGACCCAGTACTTC.

The genes are TRBV7-9 and TRBJ1-5; 8 bases align to TRBD1. Germline V lookup: CDR1 SEHNR, CDR2 FQNEAQ (reference sequence). The CDR3 totals 16 residues. The V gene end was trimmed by 5 bases and the J gene end by 6 bases; junction bases not matched to a gene: 12. CDR3 in amino acids: CASSPTGGPAGQPQHF. CDR3 nucleotides: TGTGCCAGCAGCCCTACAGGGGGGCCTGCTGGTCAGCCCCAGCATTTT.